Listed here are 13 T cell receptor beta chains from one sample, sequenced in a study of blood T cell repertoires in COVID-19. Profiled with immunoSEQ multiplex PCR; TCRdb holds only in-frame clones, not every one. The table has tens of thousands of clones, more than 75% seen once. Sequencing was performed on peripheral blood. The receptors stem from a man aged 45 to 65 with active or convalescent COVID-19.

This clone has a handful of counts. The chain couples TRBV4-1 to TRBJ2-1, with D possibly TRBD2 on 6 matching bases. V gave up 4 bases and J gave up 1 base, with 14 bases separating them. This CDR3 comprises 16 residues. Germline-derived CDR1 and CDR2 are MGHRA and YSYEKL. This chain's CDR3 is CASSPPFSGSYNEQFF. The CDR3 DNA reads as TGCGCCAGCAGCCCTCCATTTAGCGGTTCCTACAATGAGCAGTTCTTC.

The gene calls are TRBV20-1 and TRBJ2-7, with 8 bases aligning to TRBD2. CDR3 length: 10 amino acids. Germline assignment: CDR1 DFQATT and CDR2 SNEGSKA (reference sequence). The V and J ends lost 4 bases and 7 bases, in that order; junction bases with no gene match: 0. The CDR3 region is CSAIAGEQYF. For the CDR3, the DNA is TGCAGTGCTATAGCGGGGGAGCAGTACTTC.

This clone came up once. The J gene is TRBJ2-5, the V gene TRBV9, with D possibly TRBD1 on 5 matching bases. This CDR3 contains 15 residues. Germline V gene data show CDR1 as SGDLS and CDR2 as YYNGEE. V was cut by 0 bases and J by 2 bases, with 11 bases left in between. CDR3 nucleotides: TGTGCCAGCAGCGTAGCTACAAGGGGTCAAGAGACCCAGTACTTC. Translation gives CASSVATRGQETQYF. The full variable domain, completed using reference TRBV9 and TRBJ2-5, is DSGVTQTPKHLITATGQRVTLRCSPRSGDLSVYWYQQSLDQGLQFLIQYYNGEERAKGNILERFSAQQFPDLHSELNLSSLELGDSALYFCASSVATRGQETQYFGPGTRLLVL.

The chain recombines TRBV4-3 with TRBJ1-1; no definite D call. The CDR3 sequence is 13 residues long. Germline V gene data show CDR1 as LGHNA and CDR2 as YSLEER. Trimming removed 3 bases from V and 0 bases from J, with 5 bases in between. The CDR3 DNA sequence: TGCGCCAGCAGCCAGACATTGAACACTGAAGCTTTCTTT. This codes for CASSQTLNTEAFF.

The chain employs TRBV11-2 and TRBJ2-7, with D tentatively TRBD1 (5 bases). This CDR3 is built from 14 residues. Germline assignment: CDR1 SGHAT and CDR2 FQNNGV. Trimming left V 5 bases short and J 6 bases short, with 17 bases between. CDR3 residues: CASSNLLGPAEQYV. Here the CDR3 DNA reads TGTGCCAGCAGCAACCTCTTGGGGCCGGCCGAGCAGTACGTC.

This clone has only one observation. The genes are TRBV19 and TRBJ1-4, with D possibly being TRBD1 (6 bases). Germline CDR1 LNHDA, CDR2 SQIVND (reference sequence). The CDR3 loop spans 15 amino acids. Trimming stripped 6 bases from V and 1 base from J, with 12 bases between. CDR3 sequence: CASSEPTGTNEKLFF. In DNA, the CDR3 is TGTGCCAGTAGCGAACCGACAGGAACTAATGAAAAACTGTTTTTT.

The genes are TRBV7-8 and TRBJ2-3; D remains unclear. V lost 5 bases and J 6 bases, leaving 12 bases between the germline ends. The CDR3 has 13 amino acids. The V gene's germline CDR1 is SGHVS and CDR2 FQNEAQ. CDR3 sequence: CASSLRLTDTQYF. In DNA, the CDR3 is TGTGCCAGCAGCCTCAGACTCACGGATACGCAGTATTTT. The full variable domain, rest sourced from reference TRBV7-8 and TRBJ2-3, is GAGVSQSPRYKVAKRGQDVALRCDPISGHVSLFWYQQALGQGPEFLTYFQNEAQLDKSGLPSDRFFAERPEGSVSTLKIQRTQQEDSAVYLCASSLRLTDTQYFGPGTRLTVL.

The chain couples TRBV5-1 to TRBJ2-3; 8 nucleotides align to TRBD1. Germline values: CDR1 SGHRS, CDR2 YFSETQ. The CDR3 length is 15 residues. The V gene end was trimmed by 4 bases and the J gene end by 3 bases; junction bases not matched to a gene: 7. The CDR3 DNA is TGCGCCAGCAGCCCATCACAGGGGGGAACAGATACGCAGTATTTT. Its translation: CASSPSQGGTDTQYF.

The J gene is TRBJ2-2, the V gene TRBV2; 8 bases match TRBD2. The V gene's germline CDR1 is SNHLY and CDR2 FYNNEI. The V and J ends lost 10 bases and 4 bases, in that order; junction bases with no gene match: 8. The CDR3 length is 14 residues. The CDR3 sequence is CAIQAGVGTGELFF. CDR3 nucleotide sequence: TGTGCCATCCAAGCGGGGGTGGGCACCGGGGAGCTGTTTTTT.

The chain carries TRBV7-2 and TRBJ2-5, with D maybe TRBD2 (6 bases). The V gene lost 5 bases and the J gene lost 1 base, with 20 bases spanning the gap. CDR3 size: 17 residues. Per the germline V gene, CDR1 is SGHTA and CDR2 is FQGNSA. In nucleotides, the CDR3 is TGTGCCAGCAGCCCCCCCAGCGGGCGAGTGGGCCAAGAGACCCAGTACTTC. Amino acids: CASSPPSGRVGQETQYF.

The chain recombines TRBV7-8 with TRBJ2-2; possible D gene TRBD2, 7 bases. Germline V gene sequence: CDR1 SGHVS, CDR2 FQNEAQ. Trimming stripped 3 bases from V and 6 bases from J, with 17 bases between. The CDR3 has 16 residues. CDR3 bases: TGTGCCAGCAGCTTGGTTTACGGGGGGCAGGCCGGGGAGCTGTTTTTT. This translates into CASSLVYGGQAGELFF.

This chain joins TRBV4-2 and TRBJ2-2; 7 bases match TRBD2. Germline CDR1 reads LGHNA; CDR2 reads YNFKEQ. There are 17 residues in the CDR3. With 1 base clipped from V and 3 bases from J, the junction kept 8 bases outside the gene matches. The CDR3 protein is CASSQVFAGEDTGELFF. The CDR3 DNA sequence: TGTGCCAGCAGCCAAGTCTTTGCGGGAGAAGACACCGGGGAGCTGTTTTTT.

This chain uses TRBV27 with TRBJ2-3; the D gene is possibly TRBD1 (5 bases). V gave up 9 bases and J gave up 1 base, with 8 bases separating them. The CDR3 is 12 amino acids. Looked up from germline, CDR1 is MNHEY and CDR2 is SMNVEV (reference sequence). The CDR3 reads CASRQRTDTQYF. Here the CDR3 DNA reads TGTGCCAGTCGACAGCGCACAGATACGCAGTATTTT.